This is a list of T cell receptor delta chains from one sample in a study of Vδ1+ human thymocytes. TCRdb repeated clone calling on the multiplex PCR reads with CATT. The sample includes roughly 50,000 delta-chain clones, more than 15% of them seen just once. The material sequenced was Vdelta1+ gamma-delta thymocytes from the thymus. The source is a boy in the first two years of life who had congenital heart surgery. Each CDR3 is given without its conserved first and last residue. The order of the fields is V gene, J gene, CDR3 length, CDR3 protein.

V: TRDV3; J: TRDJ1; length: 14; CDR3: APAFLQCPSWVKLI
V: TRDV1; J: TRDJ1; length: 17; CDR3: ALGEKHAYPMGSICKLI
V: TRDV1; J: TRDJ1; length: 20; CDR3: ALGEAYRCVSGLGDGVDKLI
V: TRDV1; J: TRDJ1; length: 19; CDR3: ALGEGWRRALGDTYTDKLI
V: TRDV1; J: TRDJ1; length: 14; CDR3: ALGEGLPDYTDKLI
V: TRDV1; J: TRDJ1; length: 17; CDR3: ALGEVSYAGIEDTDKLI
V: TRDV1; J: TRDJ1; length: 15; CDR3: ALGEWHYWGIQDKLI
V: TRDV1; J: TRDJ1; length: 20; CDR3: ALGELAYVSGGYRGYTDKLI
V: TRDV1; J: TRDJ1; length: 17; CDR3: ALGEVRPSYPYNTDKLI
V: TRDV1; J: TRDJ1; length: 17; CDR3: ALGDPPLRLTGGFGKLI
V: TRDV1; J: TRDJ1; length: 16; CDR3: ALGEQLLGTTDTDKLI
V: TRDV1; J: TRDJ1; length: 16; CDR3: ALGELPYSYWGILRLI
V: TRDV1; J: TRDJ1; length: 17; CDR3: ALGEPRPSLGDTPLKLI
V: TRDV1; J: TRDJ1; length: 16; CDR3: ALGVPNVRTGGYEKLI
V: TRDV1; J: TRDJ1; length: 16; CDR3: ALGNEGSTGGYNDKLI
V: TRDV1; J: TRDJ1; length: 14; CDR3: ALGELSIPYSDKLI
V: TRDV1; J: TRDJ1; length: 16; CDR3: ALGPTFPLYWYTDKLI
V: TRDV2; J: TRDJ4; length: 19; CDR3: ACDTGGKTGGYTALTRPLI
V: TRDV1; J: TRDJ1; length: 14; CDR3: ALGELSLGDTDKLI
V: TRDV1; J: TRDJ1; length: 19; CDR3: ALGEGRPSYWGKPYTDKLI
V: TRDV1; J: TRDJ1; length: 19; CDR3: ALGEPPTVLGVRLYTDKLI
V: TRDV1; J: TRDJ1; length: 21; CDR3: ALGELNRPHERILGDNADKLI
V: TRDV1; J: TRDJ1; length: 20; CDR3: ALGEGSLLPLQPIGYTDKLI
V: TRDV1; J: TRDJ1; length: 19; CDR3: ALGGQEGYSYLYWATDKLI
V: TRDV1; J: TRDJ1; length: 15; CDR3: ALGELIAGADTDKLI
V: TRDV3; J: TRDJ1; length: 22; CDR3: AFRVRVAVERTVLGDTYTDKLI
V: TRDV1; J: TRDJ1; length: 11; CDR3: ALGASEGRKLI
V: TRDV1; J: TRDJ1; length: 21; CDR3: ALGELIPPLHGLGDTYADKLI
V: TRDV1; J: TRDJ1; length: 16; CDR3: ALGERYERGEPSDKLI
V: TRDV1; J: TRDJ1; length: 15; CDR3: ALGGTSRPTGTNKLI
V: TRDV1; J: TRDJ1; length: 16; CDR3: ALFLRLGFGPGTDKLI
V: TRDV1; J: TRDJ1; length: 14; CDR3: ALGGRLRTEARGLI
V: TRDV1; J: TRDJ1; length: 12; CDR3: ALGGLGDTDKLI
V: TRDV1; J: TRDJ1; length: 16; CDR3: ALGELSCTGGYTDKLI
V: TRDV2; J: TRDJ1; length: 13; CDR3: ACDVLGDTMDELI
V: TRDV1; J: TRDJ1; length: 14; CDR3: ALGELRGICTDKLI
V: TRDV1; J: TRDJ1; length: 15; CDR3: ALGELTLPIYTDKLI
V: TRDV1; J: TRDJ1; length: 18; CDR3: ALGPTGVPTAGGSGNKLI
V: TRDV1; J: TRDJ1; length: 13; CDR3: ALGELGSFPYELI
V: TRDV1; J: TRDJ1; length: 20; CDR3: ALGEGPPSVLGDTLATDKLI
V: TRDV1; J: TRDJ1; length: 16; CDR3: ALGAPTLRPWGKDKLI
V: TRAV29/DV5; J: TRDJ1; length: 12; CDR3: AGSSYVGIRELI
V: TRDV1; J: TRDJ1; length: 16; CDR3: ALGEVGGCKLFTDKLI
V: TRDV1; J: TRDJ1; length: 17; CDR3: ALGELWGTPCLEGDKLI